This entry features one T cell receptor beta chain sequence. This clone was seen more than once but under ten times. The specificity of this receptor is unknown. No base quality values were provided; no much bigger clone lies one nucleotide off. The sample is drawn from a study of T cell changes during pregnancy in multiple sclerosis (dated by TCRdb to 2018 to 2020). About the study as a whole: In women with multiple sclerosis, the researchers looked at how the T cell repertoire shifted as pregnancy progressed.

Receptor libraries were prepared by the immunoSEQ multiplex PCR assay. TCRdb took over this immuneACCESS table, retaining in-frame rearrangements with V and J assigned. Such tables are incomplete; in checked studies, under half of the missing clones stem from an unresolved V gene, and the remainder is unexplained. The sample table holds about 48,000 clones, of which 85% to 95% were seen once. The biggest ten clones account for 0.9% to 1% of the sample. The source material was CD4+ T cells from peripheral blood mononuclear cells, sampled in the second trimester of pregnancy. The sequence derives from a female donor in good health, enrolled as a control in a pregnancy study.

The DNA is TGTGCCAGCAGCTCCACATGGAATTCACCCCTCCACTTT. This translates into CASSSTWNSPLHF. The rearrangement joined TRBV7-8 to TRBJ1-6; the D segment cannot be called with confidence. Trimming at the junction amounts to 4 bases on V and 7 bases on J, and the germline ends lie 8 bases apart. For CDR1 and CDR2, the germline V gene lists SGHVS and FQNEAQ. There are 13 amino acids in the CDR3, from cysteine to phenylalanine inclusive. Only the CDR3 portion is preserved as DNA: 39 bases, with reading frame beginning at the first base.